Listed below are T cell receptor beta chains from one sample, sequenced in a study of T cells after posttransplantation cyclophosphamide. Generated by immunoSEQ multiplex PCR, the TCRdb table keeps only in-frame clones and is missing some. In the table there are 6,900 or so clones, 95% to 98% of which are singletons. The specimen was naive CD8+ T cells sorted from PBMCs. All receptors derive from a woman aged 25 to 39 in good health and a related stem cell transplant donor. CDR3s include the opening cysteine and the closing phenylalanine or tryptophan. Each record gives: clone size, J gene, V gene, D gene, CDR3 protein, CDR3 DNA. A D gene is named only where the DNA matches it firmly. Not all rows give a size; the values are once, few, many and, for expanded clones, a class.

NA | TRBJ2-7 | TRBV7-9 | TRBD1 | CASSPRQGTPYEQYF | TGTGCCAGCAGCCCTAGACAGGGGACGCCCTACGAGCAGTACTTC
NA | TRBJ2-3 | TRBV28 | TRBD2 | CASSLNNFGGSATDTQYF | TGTGCCAGCAGTCTCAATAATTTCGGGGGGAGCGCGACAGATACGCAGTATTTT
NA | TRBJ1-1 | TRBV5-6 | TRBD1 | CASSWDRLNTEAFF | TGTGCCAGCAGCTGGGACAGGTTAAACACTGAAGCTTTCTTT
NA | TRBJ2-7 | TRBV7-2 | TRBD1 | CASSPGQGASSEQYF | TGTGCCAGCAGCCCCGGACAGGGGGCTTCCTCCGAGCAGTACTTC
NA | TRBJ2-7 | TRBV6-1 | TRBD1 | CASSVYGTEAYEQYF | TGTGCCAGCAGTGTCTACGGGACAGAAGCCTACGAGCAGTACTTC
NA | TRBJ2-7 | TRBV5-1 | TRBD1 | CASSGTGTGIYEQYF | TGCGCCAGCAGCGGAACCGGGACAGGGATCTACGAGCAGTACTTC
NA | TRBJ2-7 | TRBV7-9 | TRBD1 | CASSLGRGGVVPTSYEQYF | TGTGCCAGCAGCTTAGGTAGAGGGGGCGTGGTCCCCACCTCCTACGAGCAGTACTTC
NA | TRBJ2-7 | TRBV6-6 | NA | CASSYSAEFYEQYF | TGTGCCAGCAGTTACTCGGCCGAATTCTACGAGCAGTACTTC
NA | TRBJ2-3 | TRBV7-3 | TRBD2 | CASSLGTSGGFPSTDTQYF | TGTGCCAGCAGCTTAGGGACTAGCGGGGGGTTTCCTAGCACAGATACGCAGTATTTT
once | TRBJ2-7 | TRBV20-1 | NA | CSAIQGNEQYF | TGCAGTGCGATACAGGGCAACGAGCAGTACTTC
NA | TRBJ1-2 | TRBV28 | TRBD1 | CASSLTRTGEWDGYTF | TGTGCCAGCAGTTTAACCCGGACAGGGGAGTGGGATGGCTACACCTTC
NA | TRBJ1-2 | TRBV7-9 | NA | CALLIRGEAYGYTF | TGTGCCCTGCTAATCCGTGGGGAGGCCTATGGCTACACCTTC
NA | TRBJ2-5 | TRBV4-1 | TRBD1 | CASSQKGQRPLYF | TGCGCCAGCAGCCAGAAGGGACAGCGGCCACTGTACTTC
NA | TRBJ1-2 | TRBV11-2 | NA | CASSDGGGYTF | TGTGCCAGCAGCGACGGGGGTGGCTACACCTTC
NA | TRBJ1-2 | TRBV20-1 | NA | CSAPGGSYTF | TGCAGTGCCCCCGGGGGTAGCTACACCTTC
once | TRBJ2-5 | TRBV5-6 | NA | CASSLAETQYF | TGTGCCAGCAGCTTGGCGGAGACCCAGTACTTC
NA | TRBJ1-2 | TRBV28 | TRBD1 | CASRYVQGLVDGYTF | TGTGCCAGCAGATACGTACAGGGGCTCGTGGATGGCTACACCTTC
NA | TRBJ1-1 | TRBV13 | TRBD1 | CASSLPGQGKGAFF | TGTGCCAGCAGCTTACCGGGACAGGGCAAGGGAGCTTTCTTT
NA | TRBJ1-5 | TRBV28 | NA | CASSFIGQSNQPQHF | TGTGCCAGCAGTTTTATAGGACAAAGCAATCAGCCCCAGCATTTT
NA | TRBJ2-7 | TRBV6-1 | NA | CASRLLNPYEQYF | TGTGCCAGCAGATTACTTAACCCCTACGAGCAGTACTTC
NA | TRBJ2-7 | TRBV29-1 | NA | CSVSGPYDIYEQYF | TGCAGCGTTAGCGGTCCCTATGACATCTACGAGCAGTACTTC
NA | TRBJ2-7 | TRBV15 | TRBD1 | CATSNDRGGYEQYF | TGTGCCACCAGCAACGACAGGGGAGGTTACGAGCAGTACTTC